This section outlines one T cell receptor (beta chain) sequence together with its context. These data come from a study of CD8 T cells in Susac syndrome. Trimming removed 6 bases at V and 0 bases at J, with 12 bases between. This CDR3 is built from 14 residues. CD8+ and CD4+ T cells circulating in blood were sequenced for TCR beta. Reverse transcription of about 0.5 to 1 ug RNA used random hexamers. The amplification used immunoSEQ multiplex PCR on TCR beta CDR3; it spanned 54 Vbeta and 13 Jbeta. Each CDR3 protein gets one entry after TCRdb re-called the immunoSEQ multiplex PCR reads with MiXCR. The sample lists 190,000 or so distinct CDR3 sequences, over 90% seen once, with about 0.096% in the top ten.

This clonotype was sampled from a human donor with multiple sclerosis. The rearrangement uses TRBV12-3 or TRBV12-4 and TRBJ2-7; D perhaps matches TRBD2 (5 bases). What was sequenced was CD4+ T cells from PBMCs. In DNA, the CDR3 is TGTGCCAGCAGCCCAAGCGGATTCTCCTACGAGCAGTACTTC. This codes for CASSPSGFSYEQYF.